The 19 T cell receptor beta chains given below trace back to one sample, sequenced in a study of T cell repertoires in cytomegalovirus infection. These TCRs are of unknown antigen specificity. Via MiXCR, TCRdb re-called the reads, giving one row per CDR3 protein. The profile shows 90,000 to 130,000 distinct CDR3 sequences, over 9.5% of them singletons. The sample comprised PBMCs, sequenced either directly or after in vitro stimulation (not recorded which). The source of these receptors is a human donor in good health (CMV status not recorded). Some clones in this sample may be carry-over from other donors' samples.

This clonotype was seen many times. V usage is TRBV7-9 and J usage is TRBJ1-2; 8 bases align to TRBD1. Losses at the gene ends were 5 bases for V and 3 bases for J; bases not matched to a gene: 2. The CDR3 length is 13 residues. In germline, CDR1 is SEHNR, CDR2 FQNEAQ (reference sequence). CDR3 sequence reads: CASSPQGDYGYTF. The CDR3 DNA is TGTGCCAGCAGCCCACAGGGGGACTATGGCTACACCTTC.

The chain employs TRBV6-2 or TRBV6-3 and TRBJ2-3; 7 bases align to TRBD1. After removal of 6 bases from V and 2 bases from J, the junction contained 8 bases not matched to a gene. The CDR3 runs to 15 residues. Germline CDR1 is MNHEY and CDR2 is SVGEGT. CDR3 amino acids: CASSWTGSNTDTQYF. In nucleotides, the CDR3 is TGTGCCAGCAGCTGGACAGGCTCGAACACAGATACGCAGTATTTT.

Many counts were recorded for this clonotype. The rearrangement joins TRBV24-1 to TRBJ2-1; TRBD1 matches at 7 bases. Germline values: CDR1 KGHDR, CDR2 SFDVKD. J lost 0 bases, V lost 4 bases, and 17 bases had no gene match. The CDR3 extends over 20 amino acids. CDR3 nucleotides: TGTGCCACCAGTGAGGTAGGGACAGTGGGTAGTCTAAGCTCCTACAATGAGCAGTTCTTC. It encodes CATSEVGTVGSLSSYNEQFF.

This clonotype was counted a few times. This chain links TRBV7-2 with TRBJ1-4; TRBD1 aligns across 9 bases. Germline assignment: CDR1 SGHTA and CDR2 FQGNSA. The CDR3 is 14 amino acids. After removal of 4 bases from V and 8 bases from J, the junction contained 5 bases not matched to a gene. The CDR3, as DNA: TGTGCCAGCAGCTCGGACAGGGGAAACGAAAAACTGTTTTTT. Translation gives CASSSDRGNEKLFF.

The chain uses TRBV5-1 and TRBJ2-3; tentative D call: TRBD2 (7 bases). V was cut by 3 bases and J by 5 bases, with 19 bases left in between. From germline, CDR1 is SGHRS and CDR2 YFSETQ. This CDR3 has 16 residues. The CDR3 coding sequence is TGCGCCAGCAGCTCGGACAGCCGGGGAGGGGTAGATACGCAGTATTTT. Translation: CASSSDSRGGVDTQYF.

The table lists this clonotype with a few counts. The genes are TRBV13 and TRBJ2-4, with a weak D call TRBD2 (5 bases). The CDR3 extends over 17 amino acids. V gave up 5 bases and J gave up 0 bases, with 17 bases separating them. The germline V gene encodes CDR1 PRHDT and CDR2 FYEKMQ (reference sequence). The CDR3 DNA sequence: TGTGCCAGCAGCGATGGCGGAGGCCCCTTAGCCAAAAACATTCAGTACTTC. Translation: CASSDGGGPLAKNIQYF.

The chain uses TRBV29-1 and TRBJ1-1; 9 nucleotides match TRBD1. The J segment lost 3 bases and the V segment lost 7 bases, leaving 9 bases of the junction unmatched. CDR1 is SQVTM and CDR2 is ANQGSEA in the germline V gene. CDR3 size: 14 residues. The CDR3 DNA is TGCAGCGCCTTAACAGGGGGCGCGTACACTGAAGCTTTCTTT. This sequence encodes CSALTGGAYTEAFF.

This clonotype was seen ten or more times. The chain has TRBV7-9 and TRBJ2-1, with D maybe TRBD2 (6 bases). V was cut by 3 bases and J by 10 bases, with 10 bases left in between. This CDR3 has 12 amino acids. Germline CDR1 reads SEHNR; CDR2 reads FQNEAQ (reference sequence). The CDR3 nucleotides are TGTGCCAGCAGCTTGGGGGGAAGGGAGCAGTTCTTC. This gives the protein CASSLGGREQFF.

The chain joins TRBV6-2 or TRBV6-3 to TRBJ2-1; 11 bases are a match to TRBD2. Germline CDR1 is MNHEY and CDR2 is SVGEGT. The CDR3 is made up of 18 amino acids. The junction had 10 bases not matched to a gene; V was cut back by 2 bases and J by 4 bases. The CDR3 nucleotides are TGTGCCAGCAGTTACGCCTCCCTGGGACTAGCGGCTTACAATGAGCAGTTCTTC. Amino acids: CASSYASLGLAAYNEQFF.

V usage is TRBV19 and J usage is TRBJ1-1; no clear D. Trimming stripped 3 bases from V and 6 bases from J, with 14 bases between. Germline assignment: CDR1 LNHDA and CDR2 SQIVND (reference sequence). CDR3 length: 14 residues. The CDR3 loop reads CASSISGIFPEAFF. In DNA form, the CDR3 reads TGTGCCAGTAGTATTAGCGGTATTTTCCCTGAAGCTTTCTTT.

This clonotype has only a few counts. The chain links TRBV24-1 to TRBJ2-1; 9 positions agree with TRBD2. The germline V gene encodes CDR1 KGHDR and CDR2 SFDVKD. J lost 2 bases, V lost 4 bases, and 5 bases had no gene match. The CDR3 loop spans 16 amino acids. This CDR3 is CATSDPLAGPYNEQFF. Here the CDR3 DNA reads TGTGCCACCAGTGACCCCCTAGCGGGACCCTACAATGAGCAGTTCTTC.

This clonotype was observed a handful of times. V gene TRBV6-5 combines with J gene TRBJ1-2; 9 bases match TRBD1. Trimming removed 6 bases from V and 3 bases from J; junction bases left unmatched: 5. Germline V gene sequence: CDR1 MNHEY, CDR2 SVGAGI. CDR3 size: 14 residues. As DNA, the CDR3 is TGTGCCAGCAGACCCTGGGACAGGGACTATGGCTACACCTTC. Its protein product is CASRPWDRDYGYTF.

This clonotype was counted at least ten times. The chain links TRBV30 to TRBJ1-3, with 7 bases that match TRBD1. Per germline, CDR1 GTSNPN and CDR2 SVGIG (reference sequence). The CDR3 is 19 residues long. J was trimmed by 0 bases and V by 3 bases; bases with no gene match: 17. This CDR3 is CAWRSVRLTTGISGNTIYF. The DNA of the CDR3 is TGTGCCTGGAGATCAGTCCGCCTGACGACAGGGATCTCTGGAAACACCATATATTTT.

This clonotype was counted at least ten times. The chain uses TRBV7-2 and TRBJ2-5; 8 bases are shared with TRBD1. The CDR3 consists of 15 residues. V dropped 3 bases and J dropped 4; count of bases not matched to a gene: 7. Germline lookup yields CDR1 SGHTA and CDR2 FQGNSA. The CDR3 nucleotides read TGTGCCAGCAGCTTTGACAGGGGCCCAGGAGAGACCCAGTACTTC. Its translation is CASSFDRGPGETQYF.

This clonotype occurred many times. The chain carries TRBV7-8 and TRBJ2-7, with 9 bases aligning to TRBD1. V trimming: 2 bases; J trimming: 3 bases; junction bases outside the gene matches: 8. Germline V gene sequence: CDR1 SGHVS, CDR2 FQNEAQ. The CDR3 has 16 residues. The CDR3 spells CASSLKRDRAVYEQYF. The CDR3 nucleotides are TGTGCCAGCAGCTTAAAAAGGGACAGGGCAGTCTACGAGCAGTACTTC.

The CDR3 DNA sequence: TGCGCCAGCAGGCATCCGACTCCCCTTTCCCAAGATACGCAGTATTTT. This encodes CASRHPTPLSQDTQYF. This chain links TRBV4-1 with TRBJ2-3; D is uncertain. CDR1 is MGHRA, CDR2 YSYEKL, per germline. Trimming removed 6 bases from V and 5 bases from J, with 21 bases in between. The CDR3 totals 16 residues.

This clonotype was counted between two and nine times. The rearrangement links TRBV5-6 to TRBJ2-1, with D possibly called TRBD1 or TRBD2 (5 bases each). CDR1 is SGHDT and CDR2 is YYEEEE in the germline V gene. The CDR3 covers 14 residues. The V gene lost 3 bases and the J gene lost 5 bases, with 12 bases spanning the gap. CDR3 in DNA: TGTGCCAGCAGCTCGATGGGACGCAACAATGAGCAGTTCTTC. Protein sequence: CASSSMGRNNEQFF.

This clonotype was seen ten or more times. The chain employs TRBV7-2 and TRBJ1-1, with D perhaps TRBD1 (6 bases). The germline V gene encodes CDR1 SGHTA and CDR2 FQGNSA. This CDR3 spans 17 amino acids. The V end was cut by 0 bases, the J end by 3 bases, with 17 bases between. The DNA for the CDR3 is TGTGCCAGCAGCTTAGCGTTACAGGGAGGGTGGTACACTGAAGCTTTCTTT. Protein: CASSLALQGGWYTEAFF.

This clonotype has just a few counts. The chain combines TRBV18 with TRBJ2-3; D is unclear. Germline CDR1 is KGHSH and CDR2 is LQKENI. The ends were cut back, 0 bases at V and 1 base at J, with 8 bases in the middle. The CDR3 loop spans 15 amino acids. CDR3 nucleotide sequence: TGTGCCAGCTCACCACCTGAGTGGGGCACAGATACGCAGTATTTT. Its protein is CASSPPEWGTDTQYF.